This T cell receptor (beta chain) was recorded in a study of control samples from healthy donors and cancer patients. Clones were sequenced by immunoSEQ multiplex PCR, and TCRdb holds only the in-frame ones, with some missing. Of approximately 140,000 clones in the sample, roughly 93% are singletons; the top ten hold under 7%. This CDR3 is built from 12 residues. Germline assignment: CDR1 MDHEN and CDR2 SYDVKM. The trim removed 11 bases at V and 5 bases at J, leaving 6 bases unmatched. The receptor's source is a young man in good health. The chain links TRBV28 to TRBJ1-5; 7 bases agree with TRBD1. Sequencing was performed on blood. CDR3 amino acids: CAEGQAHQPQHF. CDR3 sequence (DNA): TGTGCCGAAGGACAGGCCCATCAGCCCCAGCATTTT.